The rows below give T cell receptor beta chains drawn from one sample of a study of sequential checkpoint blockade in melanoma. Here immunoSEQ multiplex PCR was the method, and the copy in TCRdb shows in-frame clones only, minus some. The sample includes 10,000 to 15,000 clones, roughly 24% of them seen just once. Sequencing used tumor tissue (inferred from file names), obtained from a patient given nivolumab and ipilimumab in sequence. The receptor set was obtained from a human donor with melanoma. Each CDR3 is given with its conserved first and last residue. A D gene is named only where the DNA matches it firmly. Expanded clones get a size class; other rows say once, few or many, or leave the size out.

TRBV6-7	-	TRBJ2-5	-	CASSYSQTQYF	TGTGCCAGCAGTTACTCCCAGACCCAGTACTTC
TRBV6-8	-	TRBJ1-1	few	CASSYSIPTEAFF	TGTGCCAGCAGTTACTCGATCCCCACTGAAGCTTTCTTT
TRBV5-1	-	TRBJ1-1	-	CASSSLWGGTKPNTEAFF	TGCGCCAGCAGCTCCCTTTGGGGCGGTACGAAACCGAACACTGAAGCTTTCTTT
TRBV19	TRBD1	TRBJ2-7	few	CASSNRDRVEQYF	TGTGCCAGTAGTAACCGGGACAGGGTCGAGCAGTACTTC
TRBV28	-	TRBJ1-1	few	CASTYTTLMNTEAFF	TGTGCCAGCACCTATACCACACTAATGAACACTGAAGCTTTCTTT
TRBV18	-	TRBJ1-3	many	CASSPVGGVFTGNTIYF	TGTGCCAGCTCACCAGTGGGGGGAGTGTTCACTGGAAACACCATATATTTT
TRBV11-3	-	TRBJ1-2	large	CASSPLGQVYGYTF	TGTGCCAGCAGCCCATTAGGGCAGGTCTATGGCTACACCTTC
TRBV6-8	TRBD1	TRBJ1-1	-	CASSHPGQGASEAFF	TGTGCCAGCAGTCACCCGGGACAGGGGGCTAGTGAAGCTTTCTTT
TRBV19	TRBD1	TRBJ1-5	few	CASSMTGSDQPQHF	TGTGCCAGTAGTATGACAGGGTCCGATCAGCCCCAGCATTTT
TRBV6-8	-	TRBJ1-4	many	CASSASGTSEKLFF	TGTGCCAGCAGTGCCTCCGGGACGTCAGAAAAACTGTTTTTT
TRBV28	TRBD1	TRBJ1-2	few	CASSTRTGGGYGYTF	TGTGCCAGCAGTACCCGGACAGGGGGTGGGTATGGCTACACCTTC
TRBV6-8	-	TRBJ2-3	-	CASRKDPITDTQYF	TGTGCCAGCAGGAAGGATCCTATCACAGATACGCAGTATTTT
TRBV28	-	TRBJ2-5	-	CASRHLLGGAETQYF	TGTGCCAGCAGGCATTTATTAGGGGGGGCAGAGACCCAGTACTTC
TRBV6-8	-	TRBJ2-2	few	CASSYRVPGELFF	TGTGCCAGCAGTTACAGGGTCCCCGGGGAGCTGTTTTTT
TRBV5-1	TRBD2	TRBJ2-3	-	CASRSLTSGGGADTQYF	TGCGCCAGCAGGTCGCTCACTAGCGGGGGAGGCGCAGATACGCAGTATTTT
TRBV6-8	-	TRBJ2-2	-	CASSPYRDTNTGELFF	TGTGCCAGCAGCCCATACCGGGACACGAACACCGGGGAGCTGTTTTTT